Listed below are T cell receptor beta chains from one sample, sequenced in a study of cytotoxic CD8 clonotypes in ibrutinib-treated CLL. Profiled with immunoSEQ multiplex PCR; TCRdb holds only in-frame clones, not every one. The table has just over 200,000 clones, roughly 77% seen once. Specimen: PBMCs, collected after 12 months of ibrutinib treatment. Every receptor here comes from a human donor with chronic lymphocytic leukemia. CDR3s include the opening cysteine and the closing phenylalanine or tryptophan. D genes are given only for firm matches. Expanded clones get a size class; other rows say once, few or many, or leave the size out.

len,abundance,j_gene,d_gene,v_gene,CDR3aa,CDR3nt
15,NA,TRBJ1-5,TRBD1,TRBV2,CASRGTADSNQPQHF,TGTGCCAGCAGGGGGACAGCTGATAGCAATCAGCCCCAGCATTTT
19,NA,TRBJ1-1,NA,TRBV30,CAWSVLSGRTVSKNTEAFF,TGTGCCTGGAGTGTACTTAGTGGAAGGACAGTCTCCAAGAACACTGAAGCTTTCTTT
15,NA,TRBJ1-4,NA,TRBV18,CASSPLADRGEKLFF,TGTGCCAGCTCACCGTTGGCCGATCGGGGAGAAAAACTGTTTTTT
13,NA,TRBJ2-5,NA,TRBV5-1,CASSLGGSETQYF,TGCGCCAGCAGCTTAGGGGGGTCTGAGACCCAGTACTTC
16,NA,TRBJ2-5,TRBD2,TRBV19,CASSAAGTSGKETQYF,TGTGCCAGTAGTGCCGCCGGGACTAGCGGGAAAGAGACCCAGTACTTC
13,NA,TRBJ1-2,NA,TRBV6-1,CASMRDLTYGYTF,TGTGCCAGCATGAGGGACTTAACCTATGGCTACACCTTC
16,NA,TRBJ1-6,NA,TRBV5-1,CASSLTGEPYNSPLHF,TGCGCCAGCAGCTTAACGGGGGAACCCTATAATTCACCCCTCCACTTT
14,NA,TRBJ2-2,NA,TRBV7-3,CASSLVPNTGELFF,TGTGCCAGCAGCTTAGTCCCGAACACCGGGGAGCTGTTTTTT
17,few,TRBJ2-5,NA,TRBV30,CAWSLGSVGRLQETQYF,TGTGCCTGGAGTCTCGGGTCAGTTGGGAGGCTTCAAGAGACCCAGTACTTC
15,once,TRBJ2-4,NA,TRBV19,CASSLRSLAKNIQYF,TGTGCCAGTAGTCTCCGCAGCCTAGCCAAAAACATTCAGTACTTC
13,once,TRBJ2-7,TRBD1,TRBV5-1,CASSTGDPYEQYF,TGCGCCAGCAGCACAGGGGACCCCTACGAGCAGTACTTC
14,NA,TRBJ2-7,NA,TRBV29-1,CSVENTGPRYEQYF,TGCAGCGTTGAAAACACTGGGCCTAGATACGAGCAGTACTTC
12,few,TRBJ2-1,NA,TRBV11-1,CASSLEPLVPFF,TGTGCCAGCAGCTTAGAACCTCTGGTGCCGTTCTTC
14,medium-sized,TRBJ2-3,NA,TRBV13,CASSSTPGSDTQYF,TGTGCCAGCAGCTCGACACCAGGATCAGATACGCAGTATTTT
15,NA,TRBJ1-2,TRBD1,TRBV19,CASSVDRFYNYGYTF,TGTGCCAGTAGCGTGGACAGGTTCTACAACTATGGCTACACCTTC
13,NA,TRBJ1-2,TRBD1,TRBV2,CASLPQGVGGYTF,TGTGCCAGCCTTCCTCAGGGGGTTGGTGGCTACACCTTC
15,NA,TRBJ2-7,TRBD2,TRBV30,CAWNRVAGVTYEQYF,TGTGCCTGGAACCGGGTAGCGGGAGTCACCTACGAGCAGTACTTC
19,NA,TRBJ2-2,NA,TRBV27,CASSSRAALDVDISGELFF,TGTGCCAGCAGTAGCAGGGCAGCCCTCGACGTAGACATATCCGGGGAGCTGTTTTTT
14,NA,TRBJ2-7,NA,TRBV29-1,CSVDLGGASYEQYF,TGCAGCGTTGACCTGGGGGGCGCCTCCTACGAGCAGTACTTC
12,NA,TRBJ2-7,NA,TRBV6-5,CASSSTGYEQYF,TGTGCCAGCAGTTCCACCGGGTACGAGCAGTACTTC
14,NA,TRBJ2-7,NA,TRBV7-2,CASSLGDNSYEQYF,TGTGCCAGCAGCTTGGGTGATAACTCCTACGAGCAGTACTTC
13,NA,TRBJ1-5,NA,TRBV28,CASSYKRSQPQHF,TGTGCCAGCAGTTATAAGAGGAGTCAGCCCCAGCATTTT
13,NA,TRBJ1-2,TRBD1,TRBV25-1,CASRTTGEGGYTF,TGTGCCAGCAGGACCACAGGGGAGGGAGGCTACACCTTC
13,NA,TRBJ1-6,NA,TRBV2,CASSGEGNSPLHF,TGTGCCAGCAGTGGCGAGGGAAACTCACCCCTCCACTTT
14,NA,TRBJ1-1,TRBD1,TRBV6-6,CASLGGWLNTEAFF,TGTGCCAGCTTAGGGGGCTGGTTGAACACTGAAGCTTTCTTT
14,NA,TRBJ1-1,NA,TRBV9,CASSVMGPGTEAFF,TGTGCCAGCAGCGTAATGGGGCCCGGCACTGAAGCTTTCTTT
13,NA,TRBJ1-2,NA,TRBV6-6,CASSYSNRDGYTF,TGTGCCAGCAGTTACTCCAACAGGGATGGCTACACCTTC
11,few,TRBJ1-2,TRBD1,TRBV6-5,CASSDRVIYTF,TGTGCCAGCAGTGACAGGGTAATCTACACCTTC
15,NA,TRBJ1-5,NA,TRBV18,CASSPPRGGGQPQHF,TGTGCCAGCTCACCACCGAGGGGGGGCGGACAGCCCCAGCATTTT
12,NA,TRBJ1-2,NA,TRBV7-9,CASRRAGESYTF,TGTGCCAGCAGGCGTGCTGGGGAAAGCTACACCTTC
13,NA,TRBJ1-1,NA,TRBV13,CASSLDERGEAFF,TGTGCCAGCAGCTTAGACGAGAGGGGTGAAGCTTTCTTT
15,once,TRBJ1-2,NA,TRBV5-5,CASSSVRGGSYGYTF,TGTGCCAGCAGCTCGGTCCGGGGGGGAAGCTATGGCTACACCTTC
13,NA,TRBJ1-2,NA,TRBV7-3,CASSLSGDLGYTF,TGTGCCAGCAGCTTATCAGGGGACCTTGGCTACACCTTC
13,few,TRBJ1-1,NA,TRBV5-6,CASSLAANTEAFF,TGTGCCAGCAGCTTGGCAGCTAACACTGAAGCTTTCTTT
14,NA,TRBJ2-3,NA,TRBV2,CASSEAGSTDTQYF,TGTGCCAGCAGTGAAGCGGGGAGCACAGATACGCAGTATTTT
13,NA,TRBJ1-2,TRBD1,TRBV28,CASTAPHGTDYTF,TGTGCCAGCACGGCCCCGCATGGGACAGACTACACCTTC
13,NA,TRBJ1-2,TRBD1,TRBV18,CASSPDRGSGYTF,TGTGCCAGCTCACCTGACAGGGGTAGTGGCTACACCTTC
14,NA,TRBJ2-5,NA,TRBV7-2,CASSHRGRKKTQYF,TGTGCCAGCAGCCATAGGGGGAGGAAGAAGACCCAGTACTTC
13,few,TRBJ1-3,TRBD1,TRBV6-5,CASSKTGGNTIYF,TGTGCCAGCAGTAAGACAGGGGGAAACACCATATATTTT
14,few,TRBJ1-3,TRBD1,TRBV5-1,CASSSGTAGNTIYF,TGCGCCAGCAGCTCGGGGACAGCAGGAAACACCATATATTTT
16,NA,TRBJ2-3,NA,TRBV7-6,CASSPRAGASTDTQYF,TGTGCCAGCAGCCCGCGGGCGGGGGCTAGCACAGATACGCAGTATTTT
12,NA,TRBJ2-7,NA,TRBV6-6,CASGLGTFEQYF,TGTGCCAGCGGTCTAGGGACGTTCGAGCAGTACTTC